This T cell receptor (beta chain) was captured in a study of T cell changes during pregnancy in multiple sclerosis. The V gene lost 2 bases and the J gene lost 5 bases, with 7 bases spanning the gap. This CDR3 spans 13 amino acids. Germline V CDR1 and CDR2: PRHDT, FYEKMQ (reference sequence). TCRdb keeps only in-frame clones here, not all; method: immunoSEQ multiplex PCR. The sample records more than 55,000 clones, 94% being singletons. The sequence came from a female donor with multiple sclerosis, enrolled in a pregnancy study. The chain has TRBV13 and TRBJ2-1; D remains unclear. This specimen consisted of CD8+ T cells from peripheral blood mononuclear cells, obtained after pregnancy. The CDR3 sequence: CASSLRGDNEQFF. For the CDR3, the DNA is TGTGCCAGCAGCTTAAGAGGAGACAATGAGCAGTTCTTC.